Shown below are 10 T cell receptor beta chains from a single sample sequenced in a study of T cells in Graves' hyperthyroidism and ophthalmopathy. Template material for amplifying TCR beta CDR3 regions consisted of RNA transcripts. The HTBI primer set drove a first-round RT-PCR of the TCR CDR3. From the multiplex PCR reads, TCRdb called clonotypes with MiXCR, one entry per CDR3 protein. The table lists some 620,000 distinct CDR3 sequences, around 15% of them singletons. Material: blood. The origin of the receptors is a woman in her 30s with Graves' hyperthyroidism.

This clonotype was counted once. Being one base from a much bigger clone, this may be a read error. V and J are TRBV18 and TRBJ2-7; D unresolved. This CDR3 contains 12 residues. Germline CDR1 KGHSH, CDR2 LQKENI. CDR3 loop: CVSSPVVGEQYF. DNA of the CDR3: TGTGTCAGCTCACCTGTGGTCGGCGAGCAGTACTTC.

This clonotype occurred many times. The genes are TRBV12-3 or TRBV12-4 and TRBJ1-3; D is uncertain. The V gene lost 5 bases and the J gene lost 0 bases, with 8 bases spanning the gap. This CDR3 has 14 residues. The CDR3 nucleotides are TGTGCCAGCAGTCTACTGAGCTCTGGAAACACCATATATTTT. This gives the protein CASSLLSSGNTIYF.

This clonotype was recorded a few times. V is TRBV5-4 and J is TRBJ1-6; D is perhaps TRBD1 (5 bases). The CDR3 is 13 residues long. Germline CDR1 and CDR2: SGHNT and YYREEE (reference sequence). Trimming shortened V by 2 bases and J by 15 bases, and 15 bases separated the two germline ends. The CDR3 region is CASSFPGFFDLHF. CDR3 bases: TGTGCCAGCAGCTTTCCAGGGTTCTTCGACCTCCACTTT.

There are many counts of this clonotype. The chain is built from TRBV7-9 and TRBJ1-1; D remains ambiguous. Germline assignment: CDR1 SEHNR and CDR2 FQNEAQ (reference sequence). Trimming took 1 base from V and 3 from J, leaving 12 bases between them. The CDR3 length is 15 residues. The CDR3 protein is CASSLVLRLDTEAFF. The CDR3 DNA sequence: TGTGCCAGCAGCTTAGTGCTTCGGTTGGACACTGAAGCTTTCTTT.

The chain combines TRBV20-1 with TRBJ1-5; D remains ambiguous. The CDR3 contains 12 residues. Germline CDR1 DFQATT, CDR2 SNEGSKA (reference sequence). CDR3 sequence: CSVDNSNQPQHF. The CDR3 DNA follows: TGCAGCGTTGACAATAGCAATCAGCCCCAGCATTTT.

The chain carries TRBV6-1 and TRBJ2-3; the match to TRBD2 covers 9 bases. This CDR3 region has 15 residues. Germline V gene lookup returns CDR1 MNHNS and CDR2 SASEGT. The trim removed 6 bases at V and 7 bases at J, leaving 11 bases unmatched. CDR3 in amino acids: CASSPGGSGRYTQYF. The CDR3 DNA is TGTGCCAGCAGCCCCGGGGGTAGCGGGAGATATACGCAGTATTTT.

Here the CDR3 DNA reads TGTGCCAGCAGCCAAGTGTATGCGGGAGGAGTAAGCACAGATACGCAGTATTTT. It is translated as CASSQVYAGGVSTDTQYF. The chain employs TRBV3-1 and TRBJ2-3; TRBD2 matches at 8 bases. Germline assignment: CDR1 LGHDT and CDR2 YNNKEL (reference sequence). Unmatched junction bases numbered 9, after V lost 1 base and J lost 0 bases. The CDR3 is 18 residues long.

In its sample, this clonotype was seen many times. V gene TRBV20-1 combines with J gene TRBJ2-3; 13 bases map to TRBD2. CDR3 length: 15 amino acids. The V and J ends lost 5 bases and 3 bases, in that order; junction bases with no gene match: 5. Germline-derived CDR1 and CDR2 are DFQATT and SNEGSKA (reference sequence). The CDR3 region is CSARGLAGVTDTQYF. CDR3 nucleotides: TGCAGTGCTCGTGGACTAGCGGGAGTAACAGATACGCAGTATTTT.

This clonotype was observed at least ten times. The chain employs TRBV12-3 or TRBV12-4 and TRBJ2-7; D gene unclear. V was trimmed by 5 bases and J by 4 bases, leaving 12 bases between them. The CDR3 contains 13 residues. Written as DNA, the CDR3 is TGTGCCAGCAGTCTTCGGCTTTATTACGAGCAGTACTTC. It translates to CASSLRLYYEQYF.

This clonotype was counted ten times or more. The V and J genes are TRBV27 and TRBJ2-1, with D uncertain. There are 13 residues in the CDR3. V lost 3 bases to trimming and J lost 2 bases, with 5 bases between them. The germline V gene encodes CDR1 MNHEY and CDR2 SMNVEV (reference sequence). This CDR3 is CASSFRTYNEQFF. CDR3 DNA sequence: TGTGCCAGCAGTTTTAGGACCTACAATGAGCAGTTCTTC.